The clone carrying this TCR beta chain was recorded once. CDR3 length: 14 residues. The V gene lost 4 bases and the J gene lost 0 bases, with 11 bases spanning the gap. Germline CDR1 is SGHNT and CDR2 is YYREEE (reference sequence). PCR was performed using 60 Vbeta and 13 Jbeta primers. Generated by immunoSEQ multiplex PCR, the TCRdb table keeps only in-frame clones and is missing some. Here the sample spans 110,000 to 150,000 clones, roughly 70% being singletons. The data were obtained in a study of cytomegalovirus exposure and HLA in healthy donors. The rearrangement uses TRBV5-4 and TRBJ2-7, with D uncertain. This TCR derives from a young man in good health and CMV-seronegative. The specimen sequenced was PBMCs. The CDR3 loop reads CASSPELNSYEQYF. The CDR3 nucleotides are TGTGCCAGCAGCCCCGAGTTGAACTCCTACGAGCAGTACTTC.